Below are 10 T cell receptor beta chains sequenced from a single sample in a study of regulatory T cells in long-lasting Graves disease. CDR3 regions were amplified by Arm-PCR using iRepertoire HTBI primers to build TCR beta libraries. TCRdb reanalysed the multiplex PCR reads using MiXCR and keeps one entry per CDR3 protein. The data show under 300,000 distinct CDR3 sequences, 20% seen once. Sample time point: newly diagnosed GD, antithyroid drugs for less than 3 months. From PBMCs, RNA was extracted and then used to make the TCR library. Here the sequenced sample was peripheral blood mononuclear cells (PBMCs), taken at new diagnosis, from a patient treated with antithyroid drugs. These receptors were collected from a female donor with Graves disease.

This clonotype was found once. This clone may be a read error of a much larger clone one base away. The CDR3 carries no conserved terminal phenylalanine or tryptophan, so it likely arises from a read error. The rearrangement links TRBV7-9 to TRBJ2-2; D not resolved. This CDR3 comprises 15 residues. The V gene's germline CDR1 is SEHNR and CDR2 FQNEAQ (reference sequence). V lost 3 bases to trimming and J lost 1 base, with 9 bases between them. CDR3 protein: CASSFAAGNTGELFS. CDR3 bases: TGTGCCAGCAGCTTCGCGGCAGGGAACACCGGGGAGCTGTTTTCT.

Comments on this clonotype: This is likely an artifact of a read error, given a far larger clone one base away. V and J are TRBV2 and TRBJ2-7; 7 bases are a match to TRBD2. Trimming took 6 bases from V and 2 from J; bases not matched to a gene: 10. The CDR3 length is 15 residues. Looked up from germline, CDR1 is SNHLY and CDR2 is FYNNEI. DNA for the CDR3: TGTGCCAGCAGCTTAGTGGTGGGAGGGGCCTACGAGCAGTACTTC. Its translation is CASSLVVGGAYEQYF.

In this sample, this clonotype turned up many times. The DNA of the CDR3 is TGTGCCAGCAGCCCTAGGACTCACTACAATGAGCAGTTCTTC. It specifies CASSPRTHYNEQFF. The chain has TRBV7-2 and TRBJ2-1; D perhaps matches TRBD2 (5 bases). Germline values: CDR1 SGHTA, CDR2 FQGNSA. The CDR3 runs to 14 residues. The V end was cut by 5 bases, the J end by 3 bases, with 11 bases between. Full variable domain (outside the CDR3, taken from reference TRBV7-2 and TRBJ2-1): GAGVSQSPSNKVTEKGKDVELRCDPISGHTALYWYRQSLGQGLEFLIYFQGNSAPDKSGLPSDRFSAERTGGSVSTLTIQRTQQEDSAVYLCASSPRTHYNEQFFGPGTRLTVL.

The table lists this clonotype with many counts. This chain links TRBV20-1 with TRBJ2-1; tentative D call: TRBD2 (6 bases). Deletions cut 3 bases from V and 0 bases from J, with 6 bases between. Germline CDR1 reads DFQATT; CDR2 reads SNEGSKA (reference sequence). This CDR3 region has 13 residues. CDR3 amino acids: CSASGSSYNEQFF. The CDR3 nucleotides are TGCAGTGCTAGCGGGAGCTCCTACAATGAGCAGTTCTTC.

The chain employs TRBV6-1 and TRBJ2-1, with TRBD2 matching over 8 bases. V lost 10 bases to trimming and J lost 6 bases; unmatched junction nucleotides: 11. The V gene's germline CDR1 is MNHNS and CDR2 SASEGT. This CDR3 contains 14 residues. The CDR3 DNA is TGTGCCACCGGAGGGACTAGTATCGGCAATGAGCAGTTCTTC. This gives the protein CATGGTSIGNEQFF.

This clonotype was recorded many times. A much larger clone sits a single nucleotide away, making a read error possible. The V gene is TRBV11-2, the J gene TRBJ2-1; a possible D gene is TRBD2 (5 bases). Germline CDR1 reads SGHAT; CDR2 reads FQNNGV. This CDR3 is built from 13 residues. The CDR3 bases are TGTGCCACCAGCCCTCCGCGGGTGGGTGAGCAGTTCTTC. Translation: CATSPPRVGEQFF.

This clonotype has at least ten counts. The rearrangement joins TRBV29-1 to TRBJ2-7, with 9 nucleotides matching TRBD1. The V segment lost 4 bases and the J segment 2 bases; nucleotides outside the gene matches: 3. CDR3 length equals 13 residues. The V gene's germline CDR1 is SQVTM and CDR2 ANQGSEA. CDR3 DNA sequence: TGCAGCGTTGGGGACAGGGAAACCTACGAGCAGTACTTC. Translating it yields CSVGDRETYEQYF.

This clonotype was counted at least ten times. The chain uses TRBV7-8 and TRBJ1-6; D gene ambiguous. The length of the CDR3 is 14 residues. Germline V lookup: CDR1 SGHVS, CDR2 FQNEAQ. The V end lost 3 bases, the J end lost 4 bases, and 7 bases lay between the germline ends. The chain's CDR3 is CASSFDIYNSPLHF. The DNA of the CDR3 is TGTGCCAGCAGCTTTGACATTTATAATTCACCCCTCCACTTT.

This clonotype was picked up many times. The rearrangement joins TRBV6-2 or TRBV6-3 to TRBJ2-1; the D gene is possibly TRBD2 (5 bases). Germline V gene sequence: CDR1 MNHEY, CDR2 SVGEGT. The CDR3 loop spans 14 amino acids. V was shortened by 8 bases and J by 4 bases, with 15 bases between the two germline ends. The CDR3 region has the DNA TGTGCCAGCCTTAGAAGCGGAACATACAATGAGCAGTTCTTC. Translated, it gives CASLRSGTYNEQFF.

Turning to this clonotype: A read error is likely here: a far larger clone is one base away. J is TRBJ2-1 and V is TRBV20-1; 7 bases map to TRBD2. The germline V gene encodes CDR1 DFQATT and CDR2 SNEGSKA (reference sequence). The trim removed 7 bases at V and 13 bases at J, leaving 13 bases unmatched. This CDR3 contains 12 residues. The CDR3 region has the DNA TGCAGTGGTGACCCGGGAGGAGAGACCCAGTTCTTC. Translation gives CSGDPGGETQFF.